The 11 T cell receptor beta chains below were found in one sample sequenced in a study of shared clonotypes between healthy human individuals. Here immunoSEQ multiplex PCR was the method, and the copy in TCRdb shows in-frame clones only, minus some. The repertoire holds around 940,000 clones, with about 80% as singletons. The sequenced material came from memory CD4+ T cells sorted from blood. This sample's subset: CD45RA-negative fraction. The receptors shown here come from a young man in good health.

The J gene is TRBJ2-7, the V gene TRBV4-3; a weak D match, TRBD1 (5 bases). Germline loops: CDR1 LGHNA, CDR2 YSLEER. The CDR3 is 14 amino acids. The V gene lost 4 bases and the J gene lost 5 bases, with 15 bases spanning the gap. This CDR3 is CASSRRRGIDEQYF. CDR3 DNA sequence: TGCGCCAGCAGCCGTCGTAGGGGTATCGACGAGCAGTACTTC.

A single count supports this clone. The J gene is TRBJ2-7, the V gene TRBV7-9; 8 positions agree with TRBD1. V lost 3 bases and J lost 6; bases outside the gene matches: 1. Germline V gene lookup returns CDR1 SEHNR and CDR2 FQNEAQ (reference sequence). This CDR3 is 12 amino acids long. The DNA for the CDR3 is TGTGCCAGCAGCTTTGACAGGGGCGAGCAGTACTTC. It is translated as CASSFDRGEQYF. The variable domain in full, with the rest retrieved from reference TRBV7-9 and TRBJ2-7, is DTGVSQNPRHKITKRGQNVTFRCDPISEHNRLYWYRQTLGQGPEFLTYFQNEAQLEKSRLLSDRFSAERPKGSFSTLEIQRTEQGDSAMYLCASSFDRGEQYFGPGTRLTVT.

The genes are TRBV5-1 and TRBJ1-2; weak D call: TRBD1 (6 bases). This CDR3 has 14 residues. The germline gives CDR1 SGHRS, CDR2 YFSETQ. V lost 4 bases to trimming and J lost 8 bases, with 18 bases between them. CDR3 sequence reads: CASSTGTQPEGYTF. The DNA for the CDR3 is TGCGCCAGCAGCACCGGGACACAACCGGAAGGCTACACCTTC.

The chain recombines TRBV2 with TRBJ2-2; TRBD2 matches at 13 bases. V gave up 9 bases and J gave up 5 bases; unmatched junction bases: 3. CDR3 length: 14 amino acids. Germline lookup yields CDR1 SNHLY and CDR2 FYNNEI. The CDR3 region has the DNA TGTGCCAGTTCACTAGCGGGAGGGACCGGGGAGCTGTTTTTT. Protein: CASSLAGGTGELFF.

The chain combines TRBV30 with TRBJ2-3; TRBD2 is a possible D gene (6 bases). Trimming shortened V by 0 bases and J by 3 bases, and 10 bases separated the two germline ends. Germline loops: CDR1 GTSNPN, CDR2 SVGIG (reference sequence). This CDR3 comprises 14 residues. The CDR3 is CAWSVRRATDTQYF. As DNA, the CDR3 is TGTGCCTGGAGTGTACGGAGGGCAACAGATACGCAGTATTTT.

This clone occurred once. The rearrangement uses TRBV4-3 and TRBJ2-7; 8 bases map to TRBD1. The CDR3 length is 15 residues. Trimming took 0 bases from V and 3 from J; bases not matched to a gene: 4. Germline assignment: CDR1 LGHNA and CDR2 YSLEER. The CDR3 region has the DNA TGCGCCAGCAGCCAAGATATTGACAGGGGCTACGAGCAGTACTTC. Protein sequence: CASSQDIDRGYEQYF.

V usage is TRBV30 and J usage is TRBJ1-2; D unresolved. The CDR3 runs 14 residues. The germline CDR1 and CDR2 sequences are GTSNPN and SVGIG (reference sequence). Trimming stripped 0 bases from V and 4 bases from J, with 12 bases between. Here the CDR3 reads CAWSVGSNPYGYTF. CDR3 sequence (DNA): TGTGCCTGGAGTGTAGGTTCCAACCCCTATGGCTACACCTTC.

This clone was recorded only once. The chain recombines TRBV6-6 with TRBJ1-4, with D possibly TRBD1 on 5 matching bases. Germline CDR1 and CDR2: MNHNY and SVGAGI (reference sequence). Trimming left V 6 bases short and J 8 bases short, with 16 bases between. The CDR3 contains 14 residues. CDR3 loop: CASSLSGVGEKLFF. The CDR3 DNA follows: TGTGCCAGCAGCCTCTCGGGGGTAGGGGAAAAACTGTTTTTT.

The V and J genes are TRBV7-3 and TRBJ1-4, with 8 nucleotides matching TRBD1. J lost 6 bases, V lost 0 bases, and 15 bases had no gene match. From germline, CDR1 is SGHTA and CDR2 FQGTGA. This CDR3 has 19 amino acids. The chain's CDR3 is CASSLTPGTGTRGDEKLFF. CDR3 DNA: TGTGCCAGCAGCTTAACCCCCGGGACAGGTACCCGTGGGGATGAAAAACTGTTTTTT.

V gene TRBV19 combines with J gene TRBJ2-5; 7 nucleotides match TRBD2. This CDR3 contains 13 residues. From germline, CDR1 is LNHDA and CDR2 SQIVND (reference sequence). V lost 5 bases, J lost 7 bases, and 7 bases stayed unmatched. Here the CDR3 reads CASSGAGGGTQYF. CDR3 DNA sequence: TGTGCCAGTAGTGGGGCCGGCGGGGGGACCCAGTACTTC.

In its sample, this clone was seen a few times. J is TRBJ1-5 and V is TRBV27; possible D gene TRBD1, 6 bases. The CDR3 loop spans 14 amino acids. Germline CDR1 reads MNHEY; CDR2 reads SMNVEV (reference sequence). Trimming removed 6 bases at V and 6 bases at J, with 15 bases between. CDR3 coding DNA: TGTGCCAGCAGCATCACAGGGAAAGGTCAGCCCCAGCATTTT. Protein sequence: CASSITGKGQPQHF.